The T cell receptor (beta chain) under discussion was sequenced for a study of Ad26.COV2.S vaccination and SARS-CoV-2 variants. Comments on this clone: The antigen is not known.

Findings and limits, study-wide: Measurements of TCR breadth and depth may have given underestimates of the total T cell responses.

Repertoires were generated with immunoSEQ multiplex PCR, while TCRdb's copy carries only in-frame clones and drops some. The sample includes approximately 400,000 clones, approximately 81% seen only once; the top ten take about 3.3%. The CDR3 has 14 residues. With 3 bases clipped from V and 4 bases from J, the junction kept 3 bases outside the gene matches. CDR1 and CDR2 (germline): SGHKS, YYEKEE (reference sequence). Treatment meaning: around 19 received Ad26.COV2.S at low or high dose, single or two shots; several received placebo; per-sample allocation not given. Sampling was done on day 63 after the first vaccine or placebo injection.

The chain recombines TRBV5-5 with TRBJ1-2; 10 positions match TRBD1. The sample in question was peripheral blood, obtained in a trial of Ad26.COV2.S vaccine versus placebo. The TCR comes from a person aged 18-60 years who received the Ad26.COV2.S COVID-19 vaccine or a placebo. The DNA of the CDR3 is TGTGCCAGCAGCTCGACAGGGGGCAGCTATGGCTACACCTTC. Its protein product is CASSSTGGSYGYTF.